These T cell receptor beta chains were read from a single sample in a study of cytotoxic CD8 clonotypes in ibrutinib-treated CLL. Profiling relied on immunoSEQ multiplex PCR, and the TCRdb table lists in-frame clones only, not all of them. The sample includes tens of thousands of clones, roughly 69% of them seen just once. Material: PBMCs, obtained at disease progression, from a patient treated with ibrutinib. The origin of the receptors is a human donor with chronic lymphocytic leukemia. CDR3s include the opening cysteine and the closing phenylalanine or tryptophan. D genes are given only for firm matches. Not every row has a clone size; where given, it reads once, few, many or a size class.

V gene	D gene	clone size	J gene	CDR3 protein	CDR3 DNA
TRBV9	TRBD1	-	TRBJ1-6	CASSAGPIRDRNNSPLHF	TGTGCCAGCAGCGCGGGCCCAATTCGGGACAGAAATAATTCACCCCTCCACTTT
TRBV5-1	-	-	TRBJ2-2	CASRQDGQGIIFTGELFF	TGCGCCAGCAGGCAGGACGGCCAGGGTATTATATTCACCGGGGAGCTGTTTTTT
TRBV7-9	-	-	TRBJ2-5	CASSLVGETQYF	TGTGCCAGCAGCTTAGTGGGGGAGACCCAGTACTTC
TRBV4-1	-	-	TRBJ1-1	CASSQIITGGTEAFF	TGCGCCAGCAGCCAAATAATCACTGGTGGCACTGAAGCTTTCTTT
TRBV4-1	-	-	TRBJ2-3	CASSQDAAVGTDTQYF	TGCGCCAGCAGCCAAGATGCGGCGGTGGGCACAGATACGCAGTATTTT
TRBV7-2	TRBD1	-	TRBJ2-1	CASSTADRVKFF	TGTGCCAGCAGCACAGCGGACAGGGTGAAGTTCTTC
TRBV30	-	few	TRBJ1-2	CAWSRRSNYGYTF	TGTGCCTGGAGTCGCCGCTCCAACTATGGCTACACCTTC
TRBV27	-	-	TRBJ1-6	CASTGSYNSPLHF	TGTGCCAGCACCGGCAGCTATAATTCACCCCTCCACTTT
TRBV4-1	-	-	TRBJ2-7	CASSQEARRYEQYF	TGCGCCAGCAGCCAAGAGGCCAGGCGGTACGAGCAGTACTTC
TRBV19	-	-	TRBJ1-5	CASRNPLRSNQPQHF	TGTGCCAGTCGCAATCCGTTGAGGAGCAATCAGCCCCAGCATTTT
TRBV7-3	-	-	TRBJ1-6	CASSLLGGDNSPLHF	TGTGCCAGCAGCTTACTCGGGGGGGATAATTCACCCCTCCACTTT
TRBV4-3	-	-	TRBJ1-1	CASSQDGGDLTEAFF	TGCGCCAGCAGCCAAGATGGGGGGGATCTTACTGAAGCTTTCTTT
TRBV5-1	-	-	TRBJ1-1	CASGRGNTEAFF	TGCGCCAGCGGTCGGGGGAACACTGAAGCTTTCTTT
TRBV2	-	once	TRBJ1-1	CASSVSGRSNTEAFF	TGTGCCAGCAGTGTGAGTGGCCGCTCGAACACTGAAGCTTTCTTT